Shown below are 5 T cell receptor beta chains from a single sample sequenced in a study of lymphopenia after photon versus proton radiotherapy. Libraries were prepared by immunoSEQ multiplex PCR; TCRdb keeps only in-frame clonotypes and omits some of them. The repertoire holds about 40,000 clones, with roughly 86% as singletons. Here the sequenced sample was peripheral blood, taken from a patient treated with proton-based radiotherapy. The receptors were gathered from a woman in her sixties or seventies with pancreatic cancer. Some clones in this sample may be carry-over from other donors' samples.

The V call is TRBV25-1, the J call TRBJ2-3; 9 nucleotides align to TRBD2. Per the germline V gene, CDR1 is MGHDK and CDR2 is SYGVNS. The J segment lost 2 bases and the V segment lost 0 bases, leaving 6 bases of the junction unmatched. This CDR3 contains 17 residues. CDR3 loop: CASSEYGGRGNTDTQYF. CDR3 nucleotide sequence: TGTGCCAGCAGTGAATATGGCGGGAGGGGAAACACAGATACGCAGTATTTT.

The chain joins TRBV5-1 to TRBJ2-1; 8 bases agree with TRBD1. The CDR3 has 15 residues. In germline, CDR1 is SGHRS, CDR2 YFSETQ. V lost 1 base to trimming and J lost 3 bases; unmatched junction nucleotides: 3. CDR3 nucleotides: TGCGCCAGCAGCTTGCTGGGACAGGACTACAATGAGCAGTTCTTC. Translation: CASSLLGQDYNEQFF. The variable domain in full, completed from reference TRBV5-1 and TRBJ2-1, reads KAGVTQTPRYLIKTRGQQVTLSCSPISGHRSVSWYQQTPGQGLQFLFEYFSETQRNKGNFPGRFSGRQFSNSRSEMNVSTLELGDSALYLCASSLLGQDYNEQFFGPGTRLTVL.

The V gene is TRBV5-1, the J gene TRBJ1-4; 8 positions match TRBD1. V lost 6 bases, J lost 6 bases, and 7 bases stayed unmatched. This CDR3 spans 14 amino acids. Germline V gene data show CDR1 as SGHRS and CDR2 as YFSETQ. The CDR3 DNA reads as TGCGCCAGCACCCTGGGACAGGTTGATGAAAAACTGTTTTTT. Its translation is CASTLGQVDEKLFF.

The rearrangement joins TRBV28 to TRBJ1-2; 9 nucleotides agree with TRBD1. From germline, CDR1 is MDHEN and CDR2 SYDVKM. This CDR3 contains 13 residues. Trimming took 4 bases from V and 8 from J; bases not matched to a gene: 5. CDR3 nucleotides: TGTGCCAGCAGTTCCGGGACAGGGAGAGGCTACACCTTC. Its translation is CASSSGTGRGYTF.

The chain recombines TRBV29-1 with TRBJ2-7, with TRBD1 matching over 10 bases. The V gene's germline CDR1 is SQVTM and CDR2 ANQGSEA. The ends lost 5 bases at V and 2 bases at J; junction bases unmatched: 6. This CDR3 has 14 residues. Here the CDR3 reads CSVRLTGGPYEQYF. The CDR3 DNA sequence: TGCAGCGTTCGTTTGACAGGGGGCCCCTACGAGCAGTACTTC.